A selection of T cell receptor beta chains follows, all from one sample in a study of blood T cell repertoires in COVID-19. Only in-frame clones appear in the TCRdb table, and some are missing; sequencing was by immunoSEQ multiplex PCR. Altogether roughly 72,000 clones are present, approximately 87% being singletons, with the ten largest covering about 2.7%. The sample comprised peripheral blood. These receptors all stem from a human donor in a cohort sampled during active COVID-19. Both conserved end residues are part of each CDR3. Each record gives: J gene, V gene, clone size, D gene, CDR3 length, CDR3 DNA, CDR3 protein. The D gene is left open where the match is weak. Clone size is shown for a subset of rows, as once, few, many or a class of expanded clone.

J: TRBJ1-4; V: TRBV7-2; size: -; D: TRBD1; length: 14; DNA: TGTGCCAGCAGTAATGGACAGGGACGCGAAAAACTGTTTTTT; CDR3: CASSNGQGREKLFF
J: TRBJ2-6; V: TRBV7-9; size: -; D: -; length: 15; DNA: TGTGCCAGCAGCTCCCTATCTCCTGGGGCCAACGTCCTGACTTTC; CDR3: CASSSLSPGANVLTF
J: TRBJ1-1; V: TRBV5-8; size: -; D: -; length: 15; DNA: TGTGCCAGCAGCTTGCCCGGACGGGAGAACACTGAAGCTTTCTTT; CDR3: CASSLPGRENTEAFF
J: TRBJ2-7; V: TRBV28; size: -; D: -; length: 16; DNA: TGTGCCAGCAGAGTTCGCCGCGGGACAGCCGCCTACGAGCAGTACTTC; CDR3: CASRVRRGTAAYEQYF
J: TRBJ2-1; V: TRBV7-2; size: -; D: TRBD1; length: 15; DNA: TGTGCCAGCAGCCCCCGCCGACAGGGGGGTAATGAGCAGTTCTTC; CDR3: CASSPRRQGGNEQFF
J: TRBJ1-4; V: TRBV11-2; size: -; D: -; length: 15; DNA: TGTGCCAGCAGCTTAGTGGGCTTGGCTAATGAAAAACTGTTTTTT; CDR3: CASSLVGLANEKLFF
J: TRBJ2-7; V: TRBV9; size: -; D: TRBD2; length: 14; DNA: TGTGCCAGCAGCGTAGTAGGGACTAGCCACGAGCAGTACTTC; CDR3: CASSVVGTSHEQYF
J: TRBJ2-5; V: TRBV29-1; size: -; D: TRBD2; length: 14; DNA: TGCAGCGTGACGGGACTAGCGGGACAAGAGACCCAGTACTTC; CDR3: CSVTGLAGQETQYF
J: TRBJ1-2; V: TRBV6-2/TRBV6-3; size: few; D: -; length: 15; DNA: TGTGCCAGCAGCACTCCAAGGACAGCTAACTATGGCTACACCTTC; CDR3: CASSTPRTANYGYTF
J: TRBJ2-3; V: TRBV5-1; size: -; D: TRBD2; length: 15; DNA: TGCGCCAGCAGCCCCGGACTAGCGGGGGGAGATACGCAGTATTTT; CDR3: CASSPGLAGGDTQYF
J: TRBJ1-2; V: TRBV21-1; size: -; D: -; length: 15; DNA: TGTGCCAGCAGCAAATTGGGGGCCCTCAACTATGGCTACACCTTC; CDR3: CASSKLGALNYGYTF
J: TRBJ2-4; V: TRBV20-1; size: once; D: -; length: 15; DNA: TGCAGTGCTAGTGGTGACAGAAAGGCCAAAAACATTCAGTACTTC; CDR3: CSASGDRKAKNIQYF
J: TRBJ1-2; V: TRBV27; size: -; D: TRBD1; length: 14; DNA: TGTGCCAGCAGCCCCGGGACAGAGAACTATGGCTACACCTTC; CDR3: CASSPGTENYGYTF
J: TRBJ1-1; V: TRBV4-1; size: few; D: -; length: 16; DNA: TGCGCCAGCAGCCAAGTATTAGCCAGCATGAACACTGAAGCTTTCTTT; CDR3: CASSQVLASMNTEAFF
J: TRBJ2-3; V: TRBV6-5; size: -; D: TRBD2; length: 15; DNA: TGTGCCAGCAGCAGCGGGGGGTGGGGCACAGATACGCAGTATTTT; CDR3: CASSSGGWGTDTQYF
J: TRBJ2-7; V: TRBV9; size: -; D: -; length: 13; DNA: TGTGCCAGCAGCGTAGGTACAAGCGGCGGGCAGTACTTC; CDR3: CASSVGTSGGQYF
J: TRBJ1-2; V: TRBV12-5; size: -; D: -; length: 12; DNA: TGTGCTAGTGGTTTAACCATGAGAGGCTACACCTTC; CDR3: CASGLTMRGYTF
J: TRBJ2-2; V: TRBV7-3; size: -; D: TRBD2; length: 21; DNA: TGTGCCAGCAGCTTAACCGGTGTGGGACTAGCGGGAGGGCCGTTCACCGGGGAGCTGTTTTTT; CDR3: CASSLTGVGLAGGPFTGELFF
J: TRBJ2-5; V: TRBV6-2/TRBV6-3; size: -; D: -; length: 18; DNA: TGTGCCAGCAGTTATTATACCGGAGGGCTCCCTCACCAAGAGACCCAGTACTTC; CDR3: CASSYYTGGLPHQETQYF
J: TRBJ1-5; V: TRBV19; size: few; D: -; length: 15; DNA: TGTGCCAGTAGTATAGACCGAGGGTATTGGCAGCCCCAGCATTTT; CDR3: CASSIDRGYWQPQHF